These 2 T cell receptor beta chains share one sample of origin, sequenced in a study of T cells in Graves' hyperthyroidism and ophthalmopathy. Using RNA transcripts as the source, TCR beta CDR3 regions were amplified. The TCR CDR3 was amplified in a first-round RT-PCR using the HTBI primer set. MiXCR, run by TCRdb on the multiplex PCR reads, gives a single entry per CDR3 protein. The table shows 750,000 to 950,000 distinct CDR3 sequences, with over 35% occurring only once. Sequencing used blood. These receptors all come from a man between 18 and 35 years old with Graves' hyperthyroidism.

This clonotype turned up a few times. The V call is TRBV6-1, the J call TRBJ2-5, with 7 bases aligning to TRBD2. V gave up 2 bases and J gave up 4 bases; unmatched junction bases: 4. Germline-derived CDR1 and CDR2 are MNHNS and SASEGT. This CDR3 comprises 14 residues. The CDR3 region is CASSELWEGETQYF. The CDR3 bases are TGTGCCAGCAGTGAATTGTGGGAGGGAGAGACCCAGTACTTC.

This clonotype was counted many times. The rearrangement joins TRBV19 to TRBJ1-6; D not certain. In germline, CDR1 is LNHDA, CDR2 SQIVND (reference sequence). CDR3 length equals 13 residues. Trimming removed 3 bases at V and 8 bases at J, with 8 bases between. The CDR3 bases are TGTGCCAGTAGTATCGAGGGATATTCACCCCTCCACTTT. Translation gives CASSIEGYSPLHF. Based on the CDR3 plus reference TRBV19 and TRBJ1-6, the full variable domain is DGGITQSPKYLFRKEGQNVTLSCEQNLNHDAMYWYRQDPGQGLRLIYYSQIVNDFQKGDIAEGYSVSREKKESFPLTVTSAQKNPTAFYLCASSIEGYSPLHFGNGTRLTVT.